The next 10 T cell receptor beta chains were all read from a single sample in a study of beta chain features in type 1 diabetes. The investigators reverse transcribed all of the isolated RNA, so they sequenced expressed TCRB transcripts. Sequencing used immunoSEQ multiplex PCR; TCRdb keeps in-frame clones, though not all of them. Of 900,000 or so clones listed, 15% to 20% are singletons. Material for sequencing was naive CD4+ T cells from blood. The source is a woman between 18 and 29 years old in good health.

This clone turned up a few times. The V call is TRBV11-2, the J call TRBJ2-5; TRBD1 is a possible D gene (6 bases). Germline CDR1 reads SGHAT; CDR2 reads FQNNGV. V was cut by 5 bases and J by 2 bases, with 12 bases left in between. This CDR3 spans 14 amino acids. CDR3 sequence (DNA): TGTGCCAGCAGCGCGTTGGGGGCTCAAGAGACCCAGTACTTC. Amino acid sequence: CASSALGAQETQYF.

This clone was seen more than once but under ten times. The V and J genes are TRBV7-2 and TRBJ2-5, with 12 bases matching TRBD1. The CDR3 consists of 15 residues. V shed 5 bases, J shed 6 bases, and the junction held 7 bases outside the gene matches. Germline CDR1 reads SGHTA; CDR2 reads FQGNSA. CDR3 sequence reads: CASSPGTGGAKTQYF. The CDR3 DNA reads TGTGCCAGCAGCCCCGGGACAGGGGGCGCTAAGACCCAGTACTTC.

The J gene is TRBJ2-5, the V gene TRBV5-1; D gene uncertain. Trimming stripped 4 bases from V and 5 bases from J, with 21 bases between. Germline lookup yields CDR1 SGHRS and CDR2 YFSETQ. The CDR3 length is 16 residues. CDR3: CASSLAPFWDGETQYF. CDR3 nucleotides: TGCGCCAGCAGCCTGGCACCATTCTGGGATGGGGAGACCCAGTACTTC.

The chain has TRBV5-1 and TRBJ1-3, with a tentative D call TRBD1 (6 bases). The CDR3 loop spans 14 amino acids. Trimming removed 4 bases from V and 3 bases from J, with 11 bases in between. The V gene's germline CDR1 is SGHRS and CDR2 YFSETQ. This CDR3 reads CASSLGTNGNTIYF. The CDR3 bases are TGCGCCAGCAGCCTCGGGACAAATGGAAACACCATATATTTT.

This chain connects TRBV2 to TRBJ2-2, with D perhaps matching TRBD2 (6 bases). V was cut by 8 bases and J by 3 bases, with 10 bases left in between. This CDR3 is built from 13 residues. Germline CDR1 SNHLY, CDR2 FYNNEI. The CDR3 protein is CASRDFYTGELFF. The CDR3 region has the DNA TGTGCCAGCCGGGACTTCTACACCGGGGAGCTGTTTTTT.

This clone was seen a handful of times. This same CDR3 is encoded by further DNA sequences in the sample. The rearrangement links TRBV5-4 to TRBJ2-5; 10 bases agree with TRBD1. The CDR3 is 14 amino acids. J gave up 5 bases and V 0 bases, and 1 base lay outside the gene matches. Looked up from germline, CDR1 is SGHNT and CDR2 is YYREEE (reference sequence). As DNA, the CDR3 is TGTGCCAGCAGCTTGGGACAGGGGGCGGAGACCCAGTACTTC. It codes for CASSLGQGAETQYF.

This clone was found a few times. The chain recombines TRBV6-6 with TRBJ2-7; no reliable D call. Trimming took 8 bases from V and 1 from J, leaving 12 bases between them. The CDR3 runs 13 residues. Germline V gene data show CDR1 as MNHNY and CDR2 as SVGAGI (reference sequence). The CDR3 loop reads CASLDLGSYEQYF. CDR3 sequence (DNA): TGTGCCAGCTTAGATTTGGGGTCCTACGAGCAGTACTTC.

For this clone: This same CDR3 is encoded by further DNA sequences in the sample. The V gene is TRBV19, the J gene TRBJ1-1; no reliable D call. This CDR3 is 13 amino acids long. The V end lost 4 bases, the J end lost 0 bases, and 6 bases lay between the germline ends. Germline CDR1 and CDR2: LNHDA and SQIVND (reference sequence). CDR3: CASSTQLNTEAFF. The CDR3 DNA is TGTGCCAGTAGTACGCAGTTGAACACTGAAGCTTTCTTT.

V and J are TRBV9 and TRBJ1-3; tentative D call: TRBD1 (6 bases). V shed 3 bases and J shed 2 bases, with 15 bases lying between them. The CDR3 consists of 16 residues. Germline V CDR1 and CDR2: SGDLS, YYNGEE. CDR3 nucleotides: TGTGCCAGCAGCGCTGATGCGGGACATACTGGAAACACCATATATTTT. As protein: CASSADAGHTGNTIYF.

In this sample, this clone turned up a few times. CDR3 DNA: TGTGCCAGCAGCTTAGGCGCGGGGGTCTACAATGAGCAGTTCTTC. Translation gives CASSLGAGVYNEQFF. The chain joins TRBV11-2 to TRBJ2-1; TRBD2 matches at 7 bases. From germline, CDR1 is SGHAT and CDR2 FQNNGV. The CDR3 has 15 amino acids. V was pared by 1 base and J by 3 bases, with 3 bases of the junction left unmatched.